The T cell receptor beta chain described here comes from a study of T-cell reconstitution after alpha-beta-depleted transplantation in children. This clonotype has ten or more counts. CDR1 is SQVTM and CDR2 is ANQGSEA in the germline V gene. The V end lost 6 bases, the J end lost 5 bases, and 19 bases lay between the germline ends. The CDR3 runs to 14 residues. This sample's TCRbeta library carried unique molecular identifier barcodes. A single record per CDR3 protein comes from TCRdb applying MiXCR to the PCR reads. This table holds a few hundred thousand distinct CDR3 sequences, approximately 9.8% found once.

The input for sequencing was PBMCs from the stem cell graft donor, taken from the stem cell graft. The rearrangement joins TRBV29-1 to TRBJ1-2, with D perhaps matching TRBD1 (5 bases). The TCR sequence derives from a human donor who donated a stem cell graft to a child with SCID. CDR3 sequence: CSVSIRDASYGYTF. The CDR3 DNA reads TGCAGCGTCAGCATCAGGGACGCCTCGTATGGCTACACCTTC.